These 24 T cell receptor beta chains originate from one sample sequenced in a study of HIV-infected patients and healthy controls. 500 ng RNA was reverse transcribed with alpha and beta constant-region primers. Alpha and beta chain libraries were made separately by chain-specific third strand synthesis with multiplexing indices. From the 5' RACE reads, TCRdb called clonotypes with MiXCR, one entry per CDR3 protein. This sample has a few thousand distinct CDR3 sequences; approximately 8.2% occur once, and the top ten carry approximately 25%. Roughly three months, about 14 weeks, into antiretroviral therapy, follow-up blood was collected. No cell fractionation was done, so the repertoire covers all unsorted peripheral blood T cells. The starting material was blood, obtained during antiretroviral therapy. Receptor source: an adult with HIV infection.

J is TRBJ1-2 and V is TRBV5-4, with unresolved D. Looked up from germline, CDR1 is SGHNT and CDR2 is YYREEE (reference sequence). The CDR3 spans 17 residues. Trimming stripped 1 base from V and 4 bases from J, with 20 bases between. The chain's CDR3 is CASSLRRSESPLYGYTF. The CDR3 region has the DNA TGTGCCAGCAGCTTGCGAAGGTCTGAGTCCCCCCTCTATGGCTACACCTTC.

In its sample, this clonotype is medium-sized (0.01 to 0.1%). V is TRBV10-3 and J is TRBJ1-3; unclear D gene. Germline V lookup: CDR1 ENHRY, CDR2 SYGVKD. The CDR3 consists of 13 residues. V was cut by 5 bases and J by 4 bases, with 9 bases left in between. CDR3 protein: CAISRAAGNTIYF. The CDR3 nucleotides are TGTGCCATCAGTAGGGCGGCCGGAAACACCATATATTTT.

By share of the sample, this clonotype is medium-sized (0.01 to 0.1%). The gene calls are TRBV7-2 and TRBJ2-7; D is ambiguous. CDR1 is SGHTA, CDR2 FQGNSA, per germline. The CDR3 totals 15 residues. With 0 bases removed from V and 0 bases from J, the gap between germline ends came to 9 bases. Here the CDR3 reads CASSLAVAASYEQYF. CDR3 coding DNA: TGTGCCAGCAGCTTAGCGGTGGCAGCCTCCTACGAGCAGTACTTC.

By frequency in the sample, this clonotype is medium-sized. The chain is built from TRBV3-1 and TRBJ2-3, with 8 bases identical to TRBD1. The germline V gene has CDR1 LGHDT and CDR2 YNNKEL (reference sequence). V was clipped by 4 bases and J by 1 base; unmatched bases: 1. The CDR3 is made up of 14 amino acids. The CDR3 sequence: CASSRDRRTDTQYF. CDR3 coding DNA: TGTGCCAGCAGCCGGGACAGGCGCACAGATACGCAGTATTTT.

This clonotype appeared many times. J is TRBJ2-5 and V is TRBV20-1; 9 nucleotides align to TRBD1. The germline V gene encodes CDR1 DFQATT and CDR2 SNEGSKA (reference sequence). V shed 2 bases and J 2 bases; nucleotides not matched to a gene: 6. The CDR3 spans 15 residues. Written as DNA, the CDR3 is TGCAGTGCTAGATCCCCCGGACAGGGGCAAGAGACCCAGTACTTC. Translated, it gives CSARSPGQGQETQYF.

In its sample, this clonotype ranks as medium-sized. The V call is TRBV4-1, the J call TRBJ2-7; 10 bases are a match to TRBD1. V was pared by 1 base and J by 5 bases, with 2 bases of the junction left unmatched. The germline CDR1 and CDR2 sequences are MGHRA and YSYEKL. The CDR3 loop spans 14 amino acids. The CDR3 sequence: CASSQVGTGDEQYF. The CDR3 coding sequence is TGCGCCAGCAGCCAAGTTGGGACAGGGGACGAGCAGTACTTC.

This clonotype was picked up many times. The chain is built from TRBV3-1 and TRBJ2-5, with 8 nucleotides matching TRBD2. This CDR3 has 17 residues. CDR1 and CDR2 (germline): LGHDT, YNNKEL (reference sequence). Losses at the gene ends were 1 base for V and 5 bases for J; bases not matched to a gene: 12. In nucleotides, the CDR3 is TGTGCCAGCAGCCAAGCCCGGGGGAGCGGGAGCATGGAGACCCAGTACTTC. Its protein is CASSQARGSGSMETQYF.

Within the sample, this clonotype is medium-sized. The CDR3 DNA reads TGCGCCAGCAGATCCTCCCAAGAGACCCAGTACTTC. It encodes CASRSSQETQYF. This chain connects TRBV5-1 to TRBJ2-5; the D is unclear. V gave up 5 bases and J gave up 1 base, with 6 bases separating them. The CDR3 runs 12 residues. Per the germline V gene, CDR1 is SGHRS and CDR2 is YFSETQ.

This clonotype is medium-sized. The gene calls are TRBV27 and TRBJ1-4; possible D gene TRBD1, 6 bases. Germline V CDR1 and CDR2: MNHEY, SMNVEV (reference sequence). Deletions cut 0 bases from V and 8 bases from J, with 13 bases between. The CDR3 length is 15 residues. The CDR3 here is CASSLSGTYGEKLFF. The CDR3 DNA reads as TGTGCCAGCAGTTTATCAGGGACATACGGGGAAAAACTGTTTTTT.

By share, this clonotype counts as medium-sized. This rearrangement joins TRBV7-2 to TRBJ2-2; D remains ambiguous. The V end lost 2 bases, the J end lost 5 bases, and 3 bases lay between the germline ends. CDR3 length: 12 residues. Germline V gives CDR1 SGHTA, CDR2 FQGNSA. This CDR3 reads CASSLKTGELFF. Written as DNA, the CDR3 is TGTGCCAGCAGCTTAAAAACCGGGGAGCTGTTTTTT.

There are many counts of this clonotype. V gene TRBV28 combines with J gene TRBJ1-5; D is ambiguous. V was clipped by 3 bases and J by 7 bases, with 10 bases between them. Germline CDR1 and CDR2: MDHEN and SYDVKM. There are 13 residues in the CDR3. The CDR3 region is CASSLVAGQPQHF. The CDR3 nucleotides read TGTGCCAGCAGTTTGGTAGCGGGACAGCCCCAGCATTTT.

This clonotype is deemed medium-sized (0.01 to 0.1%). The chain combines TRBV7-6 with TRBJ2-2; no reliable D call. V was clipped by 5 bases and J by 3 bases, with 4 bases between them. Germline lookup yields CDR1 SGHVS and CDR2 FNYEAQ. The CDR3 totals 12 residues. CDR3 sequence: CASSPYTGELFF. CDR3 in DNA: TGTGCCAGCAGCCCCTACACCGGGGAGCTGTTTTTT.

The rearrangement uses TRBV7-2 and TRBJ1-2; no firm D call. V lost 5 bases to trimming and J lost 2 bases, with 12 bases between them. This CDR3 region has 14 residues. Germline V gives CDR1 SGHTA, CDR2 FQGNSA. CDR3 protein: CASSPRATNYGYTF. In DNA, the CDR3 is TGTGCCAGCAGCCCGAGGGCCACAAACTATGGCTACACCTTC.

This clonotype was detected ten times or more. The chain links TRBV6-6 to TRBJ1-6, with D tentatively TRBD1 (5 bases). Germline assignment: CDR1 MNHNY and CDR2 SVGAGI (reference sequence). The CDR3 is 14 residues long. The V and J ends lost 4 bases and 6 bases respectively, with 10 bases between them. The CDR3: CASSSETANSPLHF. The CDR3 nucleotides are TGTGCCAGCAGTTCCGAGACAGCTAATTCACCCCTCCACTTT.

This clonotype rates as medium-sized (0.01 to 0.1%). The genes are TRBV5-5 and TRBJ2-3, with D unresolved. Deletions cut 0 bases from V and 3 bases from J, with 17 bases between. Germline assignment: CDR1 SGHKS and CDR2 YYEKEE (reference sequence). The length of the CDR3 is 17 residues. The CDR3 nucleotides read TGTGCCAGCAGCTTGGTGGCAAGCGCGGTAGGGACAGATACGCAGTATTTT. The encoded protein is CASSLVASAVGTDTQYF.

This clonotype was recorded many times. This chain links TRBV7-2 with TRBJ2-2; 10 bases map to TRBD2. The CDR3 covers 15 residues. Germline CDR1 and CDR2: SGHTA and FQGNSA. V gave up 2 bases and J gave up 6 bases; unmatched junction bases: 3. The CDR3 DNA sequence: TGTGCCAGCAGCTTATTAGCGGGGGGCTCCGGGGAGCTGTTTTTT. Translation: CASSLLAGGSGELFF.

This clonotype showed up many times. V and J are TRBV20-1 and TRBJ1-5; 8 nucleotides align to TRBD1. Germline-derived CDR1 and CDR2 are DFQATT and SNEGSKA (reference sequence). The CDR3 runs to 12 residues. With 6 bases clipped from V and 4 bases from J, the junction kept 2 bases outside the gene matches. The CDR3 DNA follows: TGCAGTGCAAGGACAGGGAATCAGCCCCAGCATTTT. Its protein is CSARTGNQPQHF.

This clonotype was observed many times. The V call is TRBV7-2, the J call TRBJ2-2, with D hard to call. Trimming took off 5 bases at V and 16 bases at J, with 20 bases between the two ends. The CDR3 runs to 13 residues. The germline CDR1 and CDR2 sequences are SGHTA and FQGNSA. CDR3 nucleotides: TGTGCCAGCAGCCGTGACATTGTGGCTCACCCGTTTTTT. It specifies CASSRDIVAHPFF.

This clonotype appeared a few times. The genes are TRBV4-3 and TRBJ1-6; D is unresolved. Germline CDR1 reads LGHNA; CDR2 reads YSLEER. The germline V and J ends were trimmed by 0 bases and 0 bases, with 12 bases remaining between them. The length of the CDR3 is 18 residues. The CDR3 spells CASSQEVGGSSYNSPLHF. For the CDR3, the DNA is TGCGCCAGCAGCCAAGAAGTAGGAGGGAGCTCCTATAATTCACCCCTCCACTTT.

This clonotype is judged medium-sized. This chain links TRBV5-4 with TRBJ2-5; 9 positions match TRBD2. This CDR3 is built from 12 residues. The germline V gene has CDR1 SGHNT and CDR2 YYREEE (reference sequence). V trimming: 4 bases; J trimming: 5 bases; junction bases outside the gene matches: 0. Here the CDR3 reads CASSGLAETQYF. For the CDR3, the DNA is TGTGCCAGCAGCGGACTAGCGGAGACCCAGTACTTC.

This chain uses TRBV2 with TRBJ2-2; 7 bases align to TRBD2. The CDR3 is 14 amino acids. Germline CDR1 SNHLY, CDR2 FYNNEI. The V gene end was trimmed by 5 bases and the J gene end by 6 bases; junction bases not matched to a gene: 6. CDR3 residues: CASSTTSAAGELFF. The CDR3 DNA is TGTGCCAGCAGTACTACTAGCGCCGCCGGGGAGCTGTTTTTT.

In DNA form, the CDR3 reads TGTGCCAGCAGCAGACAGTACCAAGAGACCCAGTACTTC. Protein: CASSRQYQETQYF. The J gene is TRBJ2-5, the V gene TRBV7-2, with TRBD1 as a possible D gene (5 bases). Per germline, CDR1 SGHTA and CDR2 FQGNSA. The V and J ends lost 5 bases and 0 bases respectively, with 7 bases between them. The CDR3 extends over 13 amino acids.

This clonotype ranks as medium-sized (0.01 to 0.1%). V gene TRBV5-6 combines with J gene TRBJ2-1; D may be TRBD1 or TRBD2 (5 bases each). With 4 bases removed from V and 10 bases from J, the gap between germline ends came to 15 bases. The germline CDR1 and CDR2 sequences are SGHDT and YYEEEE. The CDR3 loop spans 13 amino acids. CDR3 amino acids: CASSPTGTPEQFF. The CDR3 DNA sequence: TGTGCCAGCAGCCCGACTGGGACGCCGGAGCAGTTCTTC.

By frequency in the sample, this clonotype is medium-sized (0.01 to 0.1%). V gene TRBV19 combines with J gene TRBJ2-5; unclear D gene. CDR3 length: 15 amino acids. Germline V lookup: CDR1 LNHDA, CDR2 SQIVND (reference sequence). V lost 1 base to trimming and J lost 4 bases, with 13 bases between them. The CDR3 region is CASSIGSNVGETQYF. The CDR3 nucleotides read TGTGCCAGTAGTATAGGGTCTAATGTCGGAGAGACCCAGTACTTC.